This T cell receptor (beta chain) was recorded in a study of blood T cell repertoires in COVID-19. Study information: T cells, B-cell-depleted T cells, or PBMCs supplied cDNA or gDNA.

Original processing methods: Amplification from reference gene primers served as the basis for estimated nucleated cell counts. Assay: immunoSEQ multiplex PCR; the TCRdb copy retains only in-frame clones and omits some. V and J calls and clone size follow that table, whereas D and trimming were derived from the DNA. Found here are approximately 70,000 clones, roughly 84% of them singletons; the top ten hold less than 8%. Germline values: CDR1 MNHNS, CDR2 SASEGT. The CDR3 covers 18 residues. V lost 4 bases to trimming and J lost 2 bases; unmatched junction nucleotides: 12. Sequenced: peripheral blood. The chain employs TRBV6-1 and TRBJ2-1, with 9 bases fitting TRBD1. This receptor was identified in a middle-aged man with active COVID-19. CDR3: CASSGGQGVPWAYNEQFF. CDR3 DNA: TGTGCCAGCAGTGGGGGACAGGGAGTCCCTTGGGCCTACAATGAGCAGTTCTTC.